This T cell receptor beta chain was obtained from a study of blood T cell repertoires in COVID-19. Original handling: Using reference gene primer amplification, nucleated cell counts were estimated. Some clones are missing from TCRdb's copy, which holds only in-frame ones; the method was immunoSEQ multiplex PCR. The V and J calls and clone size are taken from that table; D and trimming were inferred from the DNA. The sample consists of around 150,000 clones, 65% to 85% of them appearing once. Germline V gene sequence: CDR1 MDHEN, CDR2 SYDVKM. The CDR3 covers 15 residues. With V trimmed by 5 bases and J by 5 bases, 11 bases remained unmatched.

The sequence was obtained from a young man with COVID-19, enrolled during active disease. The chain carries TRBV28 and TRBJ1-1; 7 bases align to TRBD1. Material: peripheral blood. The CDR3 DNA sequence: TGTGCCAGCAGTGTCCTCCGGGACAGCTGGACTGAAGCTTTCTTT. Amino acid sequence: CASSVLRDSWTEAFF.